The 5 T cell receptor beta chains below were found in one sample sequenced in a study of T cell responses to AZD1222 COVID-19 vaccine. Repertoires were generated with immunoSEQ multiplex PCR, while TCRdb's copy carries only in-frame clones and drops some. The sample gives fewer than 250,000 clones, around 92% of which show up once; 1% to 1.5% is in the top ten. Material: peripheral blood, obtained on day 0 of AZD1222 vaccination. The source of these receptors is an adult in good health.

V is TRBV12-3 or TRBV12-4 and J is TRBJ2-7; 10 bases are shared with TRBD1. CDR3 length: 13 amino acids. The V gene end was trimmed by 8 bases and the J gene end by 4 bases; junction bases not matched to a gene: 5. This CDR3 reads CASGGQGPYEQYF. Written as DNA, the CDR3 is TGTGCCAGCGGGGGACAGGGGCCTTACGAGCAGTACTTC.

This clone has just one count. The chain has TRBV5-4 and TRBJ1-6; the D is unclear. V lost 0 bases and J 4 bases, leaving 8 bases between the germline ends. Germline V gene lookup returns CDR1 SGHNT and CDR2 YYREEE (reference sequence). CDR3 length: 15 residues. CDR3 in DNA: TGTGCCAGCAGCTTGGGGACGCTGTATAATTCACCCCTCCACTTT. Encoded protein: CASSLGTLYNSPLHF.

The chain links TRBV6-5 to TRBJ2-5; D is uncertain. The germline V and J ends were trimmed by 5 bases and 2 bases, with 12 bases remaining between them. CDR1 is MNHEY and CDR2 is SVGAGI in the germline V gene. CDR3 length equals 14 residues. CDR3 sequence: CASSPRSSQETQYF. The CDR3 DNA sequence: TGTGCCAGCAGTCCTAGGTCCTCTCAAGAGACCCAGTACTTC.

The chain recombines TRBV6-5 with TRBJ2-7; D unresolved. CDR1 is MNHEY, CDR2 SVGAGI, per germline. V lost 8 bases, J lost 2 bases, and 10 bases lay in between. This CDR3 is 12 amino acids long. CDR3 in DNA: TGTGCCAGCGGAAAAGGCCCCTACGAGCAGTACTTC. This translates into CASGKGPYEQYF.

This chain connects TRBV28 to TRBJ2-5, with D possibly being TRBD1 (6 bases). V lost 1 base, J lost 5 bases, and 20 bases lay in between. This CDR3 contains 17 residues. Germline V gene data show CDR1 as MDHEN and CDR2 as SYDVKM. The CDR3 spells CASSLSVPRTGFETQYF. For the CDR3, the DNA is TGTGCCAGCAGTTTATCGGTCCCGCGTACAGGGTTCGAGACCCAGTACTTC.